The entry below gives a single T cell receptor (beta chain) sequence along with its context. The data stem from a study of glioma-infiltrating T cells after dendritic cell vaccination. Study details: Patients had newly diagnosed or recurrent glioblastoma and received dendritic cell vaccines. Between about 2002 and 2013, patients got autologous tumor lysate-pulsed dendritic cell vaccines.

Sample time point: after dendritic cell vaccination, including at tumor progression/relapse. Blood PBMC samples: pre-vaccination, two weeks post third vaccination, and at tumor progression. Amplification used 60 V beta primers and 13 J beta primers. The protocol was immunoSEQ multiplex PCR, while the TCRdb copy is restricted to in-frame clones and leaves out a portion. This sample has 65,000 or so clones, with approximately 86% found just once. CDR1 is SSHAT and CDR2 is FNYEAQ in the germline V gene (reference sequence). The CDR3 has 15 residues. Germline trimming cut 0 bases from V and 9 bases from J; bases unmatched to any gene: 7.

The genes are TRBV7-7 and TRBJ2-5, with 10 bases that match TRBD2. The clonotype comes from a human donor with glioblastoma. The sample was blood, taken after dendritic cell vaccination. CDR3 sequence (DNA): TGTGCCAGCAGCTTAGCACTAGCGGGGCAAGGGGCCCAGTACTTC. Amino acids: CASSLALAGQGAQYF.